A single sample is the source of the 8 T cell receptor beta chains below, sequenced in a study of cytomegalovirus exposure and HLA in healthy donors. Primers for the PCR totalled 60 Vbeta and 13 Jbeta. Sequencing was performed with immunoSEQ multiplex PCR; in TCRdb, only in-frame clones are kept and a portion is missing. This sample yields about 150,000 clones, of which roughly 70% are seen a single time; approximately 2% belongs to the top ten. Sequencing was performed on PBMCs. The receptors here all came from a woman in her sixties in good health and CMV-seropositive.

The rearrangement links TRBV5-1 to TRBJ1-1, with D maybe TRBD1 (6 bases). Trimming removed 4 bases at V and 4 bases at J, with 14 bases between. This CDR3 is built from 14 residues. In germline, CDR1 is SGHRS, CDR2 YFSETQ. DNA for the CDR3: TGCGCCAGCAGCACAGGGTTTTCGAGCACTGAAGCTTTCTTT. Translated: CASSTGFSSTEAFF.

The V gene is TRBV6-5, the J gene TRBJ1-1, with 7 bases identical to TRBD1. Germline assignment: CDR1 MNHEY and CDR2 SVGAGI. Losses at the gene ends were 10 bases for V and 1 base for J; bases not matched to a gene: 6. This CDR3 is 13 amino acids long. CDR3 protein: CATLRQGNTEAFF. The CDR3 nucleotides are TGTGCCACCCTTCGACAGGGGAACACTGAAGCTTTCTTT.

This clone has only a few counts. The chain joins TRBV14 to TRBJ1-1; D perhaps matches TRBD1 (6 bases). The germline CDR1 and CDR2 sequences are SGHDN and FVKESK. The CDR3 is made up of 13 amino acids. Deletions cut 3 bases from V and 3 bases from J, with 8 bases between. The CDR3 nucleotides are TGTGCCAGCAGCCAGGGACAACACACTGAAGCTTTCTTT. Translated: CASSQGQHTEAFF. Complete variable domain (other parts from reference TRBV14 and TRBJ1-1): EAGVTQFPSHSVIEKGQTVTLRCDPISGHDNLYWYRRVMGKEIKFLLHFVKESKQDESGMPNNRFLAERTGGTYSTLKVQPAELEDSGVYFCASSQGQHTEAFFGQGTRLTVV.

V usage is TRBV2 and J usage is TRBJ2-1; a weak D match, TRBD2 (6 bases). V was clipped by 8 bases and J by 6 bases, with 17 bases between them. Per the germline V gene, CDR1 is SNHLY and CDR2 is FYNNEI. This CDR3 is built from 14 residues. Written as DNA, the CDR3 is TGTGCCAGCTTTCCGGGAGAGGTTGGCAATGAGCAGTTCTTC. This gives the protein CASFPGEVGNEQFF.

The genes are TRBV5-1 and TRBJ2-6, with D possibly matching TRBD1 (6 bases). Germline values: CDR1 SGHRS, CDR2 YFSETQ. This CDR3 is 14 amino acids long. Deletions cut 7 bases from V and 1 base from J, with 9 bases between. CDR3 amino acids: CASQDSSGANVLTF. The CDR3 region has the DNA TGCGCCAGCCAGGACAGTTCTGGGGCCAACGTCCTGACTTTC. Combining the CDR3 with reference TRBV5-1 and TRBJ2-6 gives the whole variable domain KAGVTQTPRYLIKTRGQQVTLSCSPISGHRSVSWYQQTPGQGLQFLFEYFSETQRNKGNFPGRFSGRQFSNSRSEMNVSTLELGDSALYLCASQDSSGANVLTFGAGSRLTVL.

This clone was seen once. This chain joins TRBV27 and TRBJ2-7, with 10 bases fitting TRBD1. The J segment lost 6 bases and the V segment lost 5 bases, leaving 13 bases of the junction unmatched. In germline, CDR1 is MNHEY, CDR2 SMNVEV (reference sequence). There are 16 residues in the CDR3. In nucleotides, the CDR3 is TGTGCCAGCAGTCCAATGGACAGGGGGTCTCACTCCGAGCAGTACTTC. Its translation is CASSPMDRGSHSEQYF.

V is TRBV6-1 and J is TRBJ2-7; the match to TRBD1 covers 8 bases. Germline-derived CDR1 and CDR2 are MNHNS and SASEGT. The CDR3 runs to 15 residues. V was clipped by 4 bases and J by 1 base; unmatched bases: 6. CDR3 nucleotides: TGTGCCAGCAGTGCGCGGGACAGGAATTCCTACGAGCAGTACTTC. This encodes CASSARDRNSYEQYF.

V usage is TRBV18 and J usage is TRBJ2-5; D is perhaps TRBD1 (6 bases). Judging by the DNA end, TRBJ2-7 fits better; the J call may be wrong. CDR1 and CDR2 (germline): KGHSH, LQKENI. CDR3 length: 11 residues. The CDR3 DNA is TGTGCCAGCTCTACAGGGAACGAGCAGTACTTC. Translating gives CASSTGNEQYF.